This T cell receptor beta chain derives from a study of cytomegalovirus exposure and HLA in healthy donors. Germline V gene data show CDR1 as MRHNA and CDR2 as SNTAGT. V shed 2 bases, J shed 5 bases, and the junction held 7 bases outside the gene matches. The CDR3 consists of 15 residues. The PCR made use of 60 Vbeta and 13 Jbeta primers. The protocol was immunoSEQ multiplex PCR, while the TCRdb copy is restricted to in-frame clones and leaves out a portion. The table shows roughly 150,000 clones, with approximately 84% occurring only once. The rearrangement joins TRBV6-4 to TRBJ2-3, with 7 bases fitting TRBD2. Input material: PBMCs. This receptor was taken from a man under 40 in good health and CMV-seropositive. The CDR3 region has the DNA TGTGCCAGCAGTGACCGCGGGAGTGATGAAGATACGCAGTATTTT. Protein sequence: CASSDRGSDEDTQYF.